This T cell receptor (beta chain) originates from a study of blood T cell repertoires in COVID-19 (dated by TCRdb to 2019 to 2021). Broadly, across the study: Collaborator samples came from the United States, Italy and Spain and covered acute and convalescent phases of COVID-19. The material from the prospective study consisted of cDNA or gDNA derived from T cells, B-cell-depleted T cells, or PBMCs. Samples were obtained from the ongoing ImmuneRACE study (first 160 participants) and from 1,254 subjects provided by 6 global collaborators. The dataset comprised deeply sampled blood TCRbeta repertoires from subjects exposed to, actively infected with, or recovered from COVID-19. Where available, HLA class I and class II types were taken from metadata supplied by the sample provider and were not determined by assay-based typing. The repertoires were released in a freely available public database intended as a resource for research on the immune response to SARS-CoV-2. Sample metadata almost always included a de-identified subject ID, COVID-19 status, age in years and sex.

TCRbeta CDR3 regions were amplified from genomic DNA by means of the immunoSEQ Assay, a bias-controlled multiplex PCR. In the paper's pipeline: The number of nucleated cells in each sample was estimated by amplification of reference gene primers within the assay. To quantify the absolute abundance of each unique TCRbeta CDR3 rearrangement, sequence reads were collapsed and filtered. Productive Simpson clonality was computed per sample as the square root of Simpson's diversity index over productive rearrangements. Here the immuneACCESS table is served through TCRdb, limited to in-frame sequences with V and J called. Missing clones are a known gap in these copies; in checked studies unresolved V genes cover under half, and the rest lacks a known reason. That table supplies the V and J calls and clone size; D and trimming were determined from the DNA. Within this sample are a few hundred thousand clones, with around nine tenths of them counted one time only. The top ten clonotypes cover approximately 12% of the sample.

Points on this clone: It lacks a known antigen. No base quality information exists; no much larger clone differs at one position.

Another Seattle source contributed samples from volunteer blood donors who had recovered from COVID-19. Whole blood was collected in K2EDTA tubes by collaborating institutions according to the institutions' own protocols. Collaborator samples were shipped for TCRbeta analysis as frozen whole blood, isolated PBMCs, or DNA extracted from either sample type. The CDR3 sequence holds 14 residues, the cysteine and phenylalanine included. The DNA shown is the 42-base CDR3, in frame from base 1. CDR1 is given as SGHAT and CDR2 as FQNNGV, both from the germline V gene. Trimming leaves V shorter by 1 base and J shorter by 3 bases, with the junction holding 3 bases beyond the gene matches. What the work shows at the level of the full study, not this receptor alone: Clinical and demographic metadata were provided uncurated, with the amount varying by source and participant.

Sequencing was performed on peripheral blood. This receptor chain uses TRBV11-2 and TRBJ2-7; 7 junctional bases match TRBD1. This clonotype originated in a woman aged 18-29 years who had recovered from COVID-19. The base sequence is TGTGCCAGCAGCTTAGCCTGGGACAGCTACGAGCAGTACTTC. Translated, it gives CASSLAWDSYEQYF.